A single sample gave rise to the 17 T cell receptor beta chains below, sequenced in a study of Ad26.COV2.S vaccination and SARS-CoV-2 variants. Method: immunoSEQ multiplex PCR; TCRdb's copy keeps in-frame clones and lacks some. The sample includes about 320,000 clones, approximately 86% of them seen just once. The treatment denotes: some 20 received Ad26.COV2.S at low or high dose, single or two shots; roughly five received placebo; per-sample allocation not given. Samples came from day 63 after the first vaccine or placebo injection. The specimen comprised peripheral blood, sampled in a trial of Ad26.COV2.S vaccine versus placebo. These receptor sequences come from a person between 18 and 59 years old who received the Ad26.COV2.S COVID-19 vaccine or a placebo.

The chain is built from TRBV4-3 and TRBJ2-3; D is ambiguous. This CDR3 is built from 15 residues. Between the trimmed V and J ends, which lost 3 bases and 4 bases, there was a span of 14 bases. Germline CDR1 and CDR2: LGHNA and YSLEER. The CDR3 is CASSQDSSGADTQYF. DNA for the CDR3: TGCGCCAGCAGCCAGGATTCGAGTGGAGCAGATACGCAGTATTTT.

The V call is TRBV29-1, the J call TRBJ1-4; no clear D. V was cut by 6 bases and J by 4 bases, with 6 bases left in between. This CDR3 contains 11 residues. Germline V gene sequence: CDR1 SQVTM, CDR2 ANQGSEA. The CDR3 coding sequence is TGCAGCGTCCAAAATAATGAAAAACTGTTTTTT. This sequence encodes CSVQNNEKLFF.

V gene TRBV5-1 combines with J gene TRBJ1-1; TRBD1 is a possible D gene (6 bases). Looked up from germline, CDR1 is SGHRS and CDR2 is YFSETQ. The V gene lost 3 bases and the J gene lost 1 base, with 10 bases spanning the gap. The CDR3 is 14 amino acids. CDR3 in DNA: TGCGCCAGCAGCTGGACAGCGGGGAACACTGAAGCTTTCTTT. Translation gives CASSWTAGNTEAFF.

The CDR3 nucleotides are TGTGCCAGCAGCTTGGGGGTCCCGTCGAGAGGCGCCTATGGCTACACCTTC. Translated: CASSLGVPSRGAYGYTF. The rearrangement links TRBV5-5 to TRBJ1-2, with D hard to call. From germline, CDR1 is SGHKS and CDR2 YYEKEE (reference sequence). The CDR3 is 17 residues long. V was shortened by 0 bases and J by 4 bases, with 19 bases between the two germline ends.

The J gene is TRBJ1-5, the V gene TRBV27; D gene uncertain. The CDR3 has 14 residues. The V and J ends lost 2 bases and 7 bases respectively, with 12 bases between them. Germline loops: CDR1 MNHEY, CDR2 SMNVEV (reference sequence). In DNA, the CDR3 is TGTGCCAGCAGTTTAGGGTATTCGCGGCAGCCCCAGCATTTT. It yields the protein CASSLGYSRQPQHF.

The V gene is TRBV4-1, the J gene TRBJ2-7; D tentatively fits TRBD1 or TRBD2 (5 bases each). Trimming pared 0 bases from V and 5 bases from J, leaving 11 bases between. The germline V gene encodes CDR1 MGHRA and CDR2 YSYEKL. The CDR3 contains 14 residues. The DNA for the CDR3 is TGCGCCAGCAGCCAAGAACAACTGGGGGACGAGCAGTACTTC. This sequence encodes CASSQEQLGDEQYF.

The gene calls are TRBV10-3 and TRBJ1-5; possible D gene TRBD1, 5 bases. The CDR3 sequence is 13 residues long. V was pared by 8 bases and J by 3 bases, with 11 bases between. CDR1 and CDR2 (germline): ENHRY, SYGVKD. The CDR3 DNA follows: TGTGCCATCCACCGGGACCTCAATCAGCCCCAGCATTTT. Its protein is CAIHRDLNQPQHF.

This sequence joins TRBV7-8 and TRBJ1-6; D not resolved. The CDR3 is made up of 16 amino acids. Germline V lookup: CDR1 SGHVS, CDR2 FQNEAQ. Trimming left V 7 bases short and J 0 bases short, with 13 bases between. CDR3 sequence: CASNPDGSSYNSPLHF. CDR3 bases: TGTGCCAGCAACCCGGACGGAAGCTCCTATAATTCACCCCTCCACTTT.

This clone was observed once. The V and J genes are TRBV6-5 and TRBJ2-2; weak D call: TRBD2 (7 bases). This CDR3 comprises 14 residues. Deletions cut 6 bases from V and 6 bases from J, with 14 bases between. CDR1 and CDR2 (germline): MNHEY, SVGAGI. The CDR3: CASSKAGAAGELFF. The CDR3, as DNA: TGTGCCAGCAGCAAGGCGGGGGCAGCCGGGGAGCTGTTTTTT.

The genes are TRBV6-5 and TRBJ2-7, with D possibly being TRBD2 (7 bases). Germline CDR1 MNHEY, CDR2 SVGAGI. The CDR3 spans 12 residues. Trimming cost V 6 bases and J 5 bases, with 11 bases left between them. The CDR3 DNA is TGTGCCAGCAGGAGGGGGGGTAACGAGCAGTACTTC. Translating gives CASRRGGNEQYF.

This clone was recorded only once. The J gene is TRBJ1-1, the V gene TRBV6-5, with 8 bases matching TRBD1. From germline, CDR1 is MNHEY and CDR2 SVGAGI. V lost 6 bases and J lost 0; bases outside the gene matches: 3. CDR3 length: 14 residues. The CDR3 is CASRRTGMNTEAFF. In DNA, the CDR3 is TGTGCCAGCAGACGGACAGGGATGAACACTGAAGCTTTCTTT.

The chain recombines TRBV7-3 with TRBJ2-7; TRBD2 matches at 9 bases. V lost 7 bases to trimming and J lost 6 bases; unmatched junction nucleotides: 19. The CDR3 is 17 amino acids. Germline CDR1 SGHTA, CDR2 FQGTGA. CDR3 protein: CASIIYPRLAASGEQYF. In DNA form, the CDR3 reads TGTGCCAGCATTATCTACCCACGACTAGCGGCGTCGGGCGAGCAGTACTTC.

The chain couples TRBV18 to TRBJ1-6; 10 nucleotides line up with TRBD1. The CDR3 is 15 residues long. In germline, CDR1 is KGHSH, CDR2 LQKENI. Trimming at V came to 1 base and at J to 8 bases, leaving 2 bases not matched to a gene. Written as DNA, the CDR3 is TGTGCCAGCTCACCACAGACAGGGGGCGATTCACCCCTCCACTTT. It encodes CASSPQTGGDSPLHF.

The rearrangement joins TRBV11-2 to TRBJ1-1, with a weak D call TRBD1 (6 bases). The CDR3 has 14 amino acids. Germline values: CDR1 SGHAT, CDR2 FQNNGV. The V gene lost 4 bases and the J gene lost 2 bases, with 11 bases spanning the gap. Here the CDR3 DNA reads TGTGCCAGCAGCTCTAGACAGGACAACACTGAAGCTTTCTTT. It is translated as CASSSRQDNTEAFF.

The chain couples TRBV15 to TRBJ1-1; no reliable D call. The CDR3 consists of 14 residues. Per the germline V gene, CDR1 is LNHNV and CDR2 is YYDKDF (reference sequence). V gave up 3 bases and J gave up 1 base, with 9 bases separating them. CDR3 bases: TGTGCCACCAGCAGGGACCTGAAGAACACTGAAGCTTTCTTT. Encoded protein: CATSRDLKNTEAFF. Full variable domain (remainder filled in from reference TRBV15 and TRBJ1-1): DAMVIQNPRYQVTQFGKPVTLSCSQTLNHNVMYWYQQKSSQAPKLLFHYYDKDFNNEADTPDNFQSRRPNTSFCFLDIRSPGLGDTAMYLCATSRDLKNTEAFFGQGTRLTVV.

The chain recombines TRBV11-2 with TRBJ1-2; possibly TRBD1 for D (6 bases). Germline CDR1 SGHAT, CDR2 FQNNGV. This CDR3 region has 14 residues. Trimming cost V 5 bases and J 4 bases, with 14 bases left between them. The CDR3 loop reads CASSRRQDAYGYTF. In DNA form, the CDR3 reads TGTGCCAGCAGCCGCCGACAGGATGCCTATGGCTACACCTTC.

This clone was detected once. This CDR3 is CASSLAPFGTGATNEKLFF. The CDR3 bases are TGTGCCAGCAGCTTAGCCCCCTTCGGGACAGGCGCAACTAATGAAAAACTGTTTTTT. The rearrangement joins TRBV7-9 to TRBJ1-4, with 8 bases that match TRBD1. This CDR3 region has 19 residues. V lost 0 bases and J lost 0; bases outside the gene matches: 9. Germline V lookup: CDR1 SEHNR, CDR2 FQNEAQ (reference sequence).